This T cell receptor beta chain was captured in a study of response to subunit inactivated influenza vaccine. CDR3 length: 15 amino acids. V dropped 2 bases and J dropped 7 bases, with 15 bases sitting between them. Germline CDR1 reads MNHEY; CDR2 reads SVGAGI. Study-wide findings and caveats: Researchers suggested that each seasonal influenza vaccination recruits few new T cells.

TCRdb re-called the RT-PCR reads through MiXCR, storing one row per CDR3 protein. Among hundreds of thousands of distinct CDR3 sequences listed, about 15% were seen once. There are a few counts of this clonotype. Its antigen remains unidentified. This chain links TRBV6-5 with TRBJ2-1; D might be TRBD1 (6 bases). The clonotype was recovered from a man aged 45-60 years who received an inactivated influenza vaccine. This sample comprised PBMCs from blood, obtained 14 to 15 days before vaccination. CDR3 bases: TGTGCCAGCAGTTACAATGGGGGCCAGGCTAATGAGCAGTTCTTC. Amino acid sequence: CASSYNGGQANEQFF.